These 24 T cell receptor beta chains were all obtained from the same sample, sequenced in a study of vaccination and CD4 T cells after COVID-19. Sample treatment: roughly 11-day PBMC culture with coronavirus spike peptide pools or control peptides (ViraFEST assay). Their target antigens are unknown. The study sequenced cultured CD4+ T cell DNA using the Oncomine TCR Beta short-read assay. TCRdb redid the calling of the PCR reads with MiXCR, one entry per CDR3 protein. This table holds about 11,000 distinct CDR3 sequences, approximately 50% found once. The sample comprised CD4+ T cells from blood, cultured in vitro. The source of these receptors is a human donor who had recovered from COVID-19.

V and J are TRBV29-1 and TRBJ2-2; a weak D match, TRBD1 (6 bases). This CDR3 is 13 amino acids long. Trimming cost V 3 bases and J 5 bases, with 10 bases left between them. Germline V gene data show CDR1 as SQVTM and CDR2 as ANQGSEA. The CDR3 bases are TGCAGCGTTGATGGGGGCTGGACCGGGGAGCTGTTTTTT. Amino acids: CSVDGGWTGELFF.

This sequence joins TRBV5-1 and TRBJ2-1, with a tentative D call TRBD1 (6 bases). This CDR3 has 13 amino acids. The ends were cut back, 4 bases at V and 5 bases at J, with 10 bases in the middle. Germline CDR1 and CDR2: SGHRS and YFSETQ. The CDR3 protein is CASSRTVDNEQFF. The CDR3, as DNA: TGCGCCAGCAGCCGGACAGTCGACAATGAGCAGTTCTTC.

This clonotype was detected only once. V gene TRBV19 combines with J gene TRBJ1-1, with no clear D. CDR1 and CDR2 from the germline V gene are LNHDA and SQIVND (reference sequence). Trimming removed 7 bases at V and 0 bases at J, with 3 bases between. This CDR3 contains 11 residues. CDR3 coding DNA: TGTGCCAGTAAACTGAACACTGAAGCTTTCTTT. Encoded protein: CASKLNTEAFF.

This chain links TRBV21-1 with TRBJ1-2; TRBD1 reflects the table's D call only, with no check against the DNA. TRBV21-1 is tagged as a pseudogene. The CDR3 runs to 14 residues. The CDR3 DNA is TGTGCCAGCAGCAAAGGCATCCGGGTCTATGGCTACACCTTC. Translation gives CASSKGIRVYGYTF.

The rearrangement joins TRBV6-1 to TRBJ1-6, with 9 bases that match TRBD1. The junction had 6 bases not matched to a gene; V was cut back by 6 bases and J by 9 bases. This CDR3 region has 14 residues. The germline V gene encodes CDR1 MNHNS and CDR2 SASEGT. CDR3 residues: CASRPGQGTSPLHF. In DNA, the CDR3 is TGTGCCAGCAGACCGGGACAGGGTACTTCACCCCTCCACTTT.

This clonotype was seen a single time. The rearrangement joins TRBV21-1 to TRBJ1-4; TRBD1 is the table's D call and was not checked against the DNA. TRBV21-1 is reported as a pseudogene. The CDR3 extends over 16 amino acids. The CDR3 region is CASSKRPGLEDEKLFF. The CDR3 region has the DNA TGTGCCAGCAGCAAACGGCCCGGCCTCGAGGATGAAAAACTGTTTTTT.

The chain uses TRBV19 and TRBJ2-3, with D tentatively TRBD1 (6 bases). This CDR3 comprises 14 residues. Germline V lookup: CDR1 LNHDA, CDR2 SQIVND (reference sequence). Trimming removed 4 bases from V and 1 base from J, with 9 bases in between. DNA for the CDR3: TGTGCCAGTAGTAGGCAGGGGCGCACAGATACGCAGTATTTT. This gives the protein CASSRQGRTDTQYF.

The chain links TRBV19 to TRBJ2-7; D not resolved. The CDR3 has 13 residues. V shed 5 bases and J shed 0 bases, with 8 bases lying between them. Looked up from germline, CDR1 is LNHDA and CDR2 is SQIVND (reference sequence). The CDR3 region is CASSSAVSYEQYF. The CDR3 DNA is TGTGCCAGTAGTTCCGCAGTCTCCTACGAGCAGTACTTC.

V usage is TRBV5-4 and J usage is TRBJ1-2, with unresolved D. Germline CDR1 and CDR2: SGHNT and YYREEE (reference sequence). V shed 4 bases and J shed 1 base, with 14 bases lying between them. This CDR3 has 15 residues. CDR3 DNA: TGTGCCAGCAGCCTGGTAGGTGGGAGTAACTATGGCTACACCTTC. This encodes CASSLVGGSNYGYTF.

V is TRBV7-2 and J is TRBJ1-2; D unresolved. The CDR3 runs to 15 residues. V lost 1 base and J lost 6, with 15 bases in between. Germline loops: CDR1 SGHTA, CDR2 FQGNSA. Written as DNA, the CDR3 is TGTGCCAGCAGCTTAGTGACGGGCCCTTCGGATGGCTACACCTTC. This encodes CASSLVTGPSDGYTF.

This rearrangement joins TRBV7-9 to TRBJ2-1; D is unresolved. V lost 5 bases and J lost 9, with 14 bases in between. CDR3 length: 13 amino acids. Germline V CDR1 and CDR2: SEHNR, FQNEAQ (reference sequence). As DNA, the CDR3 is TGTGCCAGCAGCCCCGATCGACCCACTGAGCAGTTCTTC. This gives the protein CASSPDRPTEQFF. The full variable domain, in which reference TRBV7-9 and TRBJ2-1 provide the parts outside the CDR3, is DTGVSQNPRHKITKRGQNVTFRCDPISEHNRLYWYRQTLGQGPEFLTYFQNEAQLEKSRLLSDRFSAERPKGSFSTLEIQRTEQGDSAMYLCASSPDRPTEQFFGPGTRLTVL.

This chain links TRBV11-2 with TRBJ2-2, with D perhaps TRBD2 (6 bases). Trimming took 3 bases from V and 4 from J, leaving 18 bases between them. The CDR3 runs to 17 residues. Looked up from germline, CDR1 is SGHAT and CDR2 is FQNNGV. CDR3 sequence (DNA): TGTGCCAGCAGCTTCTTCGGAGGGCGTTGGACCACCGGGGAGCTGTTTTTT. This gives the protein CASSFFGGRWTTGELFF.

With respect to this clonotype: A junction end diverges from the germline sequence, so it may reflect a read error. V and J are TRBV19 and TRBJ2-3; 16 bases line up with TRBD2. From germline, CDR1 is LNHDA and CDR2 SQIVND (reference sequence). This CDR3 is 18 amino acids long. CDR3 loop: CASSLGTSGGAGTDTQYF. In nucleotides, the CDR3 is TGCGCCAGTAGTCTTGGGACTAGCGGGGGGGCGGGCACAGATACGCAGTATTTT.

The V call is TRBV18, the J call TRBJ2-3; 8 bases fit TRBD2. The V segment lost 5 bases and the J segment 2 bases; nucleotides outside the gene matches: 12. The germline V gene encodes CDR1 KGHSH and CDR2 LQKENI. The CDR3 extends over 17 amino acids. CDR3 loop: CASSTQATSAFTDTQYF. As DNA, the CDR3 is TGTGCCAGCTCAACCCAAGCGACTAGCGCCTTCACAGATACGCAGTATTTT.

This clonotype appeared a few times. V usage is TRBV15 and J usage is TRBJ1-5; D is possibly TRBD1 (6 bases). Germline V gene data show CDR1 as LNHNV and CDR2 as YYDKDF (reference sequence). Trimming pared 1 base from V and 5 bases from J, leaving 18 bases between. This CDR3 has 17 residues. CDR3 amino acids: CATSRGRDIGIYQPQHF. CDR3 sequence (DNA): TGTGCCACCAGCAGAGGTCGGGACATAGGGATTTATCAGCCCCAGCATTTT.

The chain carries TRBV7-2 and TRBJ2-3; 12 nucleotides align to TRBD2. After removal of 5 bases from V and 2 bases from J, the junction contained 5 bases not matched to a gene. The CDR3 spans 16 residues. From germline, CDR1 is SGHTA and CDR2 FQGNSA. The DNA of the CDR3 is TGTGCCAGCAGCGCGCTAGCGGGGGGGGTCACAGATACGCAGTATTTT. This translates into CASSALAGGVTDTQYF.

The CDR3 sequence is CASSQRQGAGQPQHF. The CDR3 nucleotides read TGCGCCAGCAGCCAGAGACAGGGGGCGGGTCAGCCCCAGCATTTT. V is TRBV4-1 and J is TRBJ1-5; 10 positions match TRBD1. V trimming: 3 bases; J trimming: 6 bases; junction bases outside the gene matches: 5. This CDR3 spans 15 amino acids. Germline lookup yields CDR1 MGHRA and CDR2 YSYEKL.

By share, this clonotype ranks as medium-sized (0.01 to 0.1%). The V call is TRBV7-9, the J call TRBJ1-2; D not resolved. Germline CDR1 and CDR2: SEHNR and FQNEAQ (reference sequence). The CDR3 runs to 14 residues. The V end was cut by 1 base, the J end by 3 bases, with 9 bases between. CDR3 bases: TGTGCCAGCAGCTTAGGGGAGGGAGACTATGGCTACACCTTC. This encodes CASSLGEGDYGYTF.

This rearrangement joins TRBV6-2 or TRBV6-3 to TRBJ2-6; maybe TRBD2 (5 bases). CDR1 MNHEY and CDR2 SVGEGT come from the germline V gene. V lost 0 bases and J 0 bases, leaving 18 bases between the germline ends. The CDR3 is made up of 20 amino acids. The CDR3 nucleotides are TGTGCCAGCAGTTACTCGTACTTTCGGGAACCCCTCTCTGGGGCCAACGTCCTGACTTTC. Translating gives CASSYSYFREPLSGANVLTF.

The V and J genes are TRBV18 and TRBJ1-6; D ambiguous. V shed 3 bases and J shed 7 bases, with 13 bases lying between them. This CDR3 is built from 15 residues. From germline, CDR1 is KGHSH and CDR2 LQKENI. CDR3 coding DNA: TGTGCCAGCTCACCCTTCCTGGGATTCAATTCACCCCTCCACTTT. Translated: CASSPFLGFNSPLHF.

Within the sample, this clonotype is large. V usage is TRBV5-6 and J usage is TRBJ2-2; TRBD1 aligns across 7 bases. This CDR3 comprises 16 residues. The germline gives CDR1 SGHDT, CDR2 YYEEEE. Unmatched junction bases numbered 5, after V lost 3 bases and J lost 0 bases. The CDR3 protein is CASSYRDSANTGELFF. CDR3 nucleotide sequence: TGTGCCAGCAGCTACCGGGACAGCGCGAACACCGGGGAGCTGTTTTTT.

This clonotype was counted a single time. V usage is TRBV2 and J usage is TRBJ1-1; 8 nucleotides align to TRBD1. The CDR3 sequence is 16 residues long. V shed 8 bases, J shed 1 base, and the junction held 12 bases outside the gene matches. Germline CDR1 is SNHLY and CDR2 is FYNNEI. The CDR3 DNA sequence: TGTGCCAGCCATCTCCCGGGACAGGAACCGAACACTGAAGCTTTCTTT. Translated: CASHLPGQEPNTEAFF.

V usage is TRBV19 and J usage is TRBJ1-4, with D uncertain. This CDR3 spans 14 amino acids. Germline CDR1 reads LNHDA; CDR2 reads SQIVND (reference sequence). V was trimmed by 7 bases and J by 7 bases, leaving 16 bases between them. CDR3 in DNA: TGTGCCAGTAAAGTTTGGGAGTCGGGTGAAAAACTGTTTTTT. This gives the protein CASKVWESGEKLFF.

The J gene is TRBJ2-7, the V gene TRBV7-9, with 11 bases identical to TRBD1. CDR3 length equals 15 residues. With 4 bases clipped from V and 4 bases from J, the junction kept 6 bases outside the gene matches. Per the germline V gene, CDR1 is SEHNR and CDR2 is FQNEAQ (reference sequence). CDR3 sequence (DNA): TGTGCCAGCAGCTCCCGGACAGGGGGCGGGTACGAGCAGTACTTC. It codes for CASSSRTGGGYEQYF.